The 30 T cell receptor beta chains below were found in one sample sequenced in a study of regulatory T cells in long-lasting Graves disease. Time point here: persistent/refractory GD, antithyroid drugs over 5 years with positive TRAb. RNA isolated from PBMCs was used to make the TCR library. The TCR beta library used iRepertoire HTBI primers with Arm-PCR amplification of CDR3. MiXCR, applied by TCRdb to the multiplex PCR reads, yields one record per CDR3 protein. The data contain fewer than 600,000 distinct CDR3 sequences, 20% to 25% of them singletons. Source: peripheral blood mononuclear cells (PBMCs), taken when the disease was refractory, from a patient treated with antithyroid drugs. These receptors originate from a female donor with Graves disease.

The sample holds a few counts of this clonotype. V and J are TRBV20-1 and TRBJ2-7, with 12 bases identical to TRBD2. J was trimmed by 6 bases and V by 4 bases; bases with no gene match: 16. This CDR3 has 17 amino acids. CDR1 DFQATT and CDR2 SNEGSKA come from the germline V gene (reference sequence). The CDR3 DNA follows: TGCAGTGCTAACCGAAGACTAGCGGGAGTGGTCTCTATCGAGCAGTACTTC. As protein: CSANRRLAGVVSIEQYF.

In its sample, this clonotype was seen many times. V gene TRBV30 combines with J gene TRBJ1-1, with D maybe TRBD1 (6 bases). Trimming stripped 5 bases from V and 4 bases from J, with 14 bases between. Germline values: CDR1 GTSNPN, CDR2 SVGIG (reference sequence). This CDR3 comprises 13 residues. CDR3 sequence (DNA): TGTGCCTGGGCAGGGGTGTCGGGCACTGAAGCTTTCTTT. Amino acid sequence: CAWAGVSGTEAFF.

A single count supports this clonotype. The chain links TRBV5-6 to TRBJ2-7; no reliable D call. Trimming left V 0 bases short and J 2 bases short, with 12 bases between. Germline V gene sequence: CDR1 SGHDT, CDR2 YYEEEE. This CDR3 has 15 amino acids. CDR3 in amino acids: CASSLGPPRPYEQYF. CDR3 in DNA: TGTGCCAGCAGCTTGGGCCCGCCTAGACCCTACGAGCAGTACTTC.

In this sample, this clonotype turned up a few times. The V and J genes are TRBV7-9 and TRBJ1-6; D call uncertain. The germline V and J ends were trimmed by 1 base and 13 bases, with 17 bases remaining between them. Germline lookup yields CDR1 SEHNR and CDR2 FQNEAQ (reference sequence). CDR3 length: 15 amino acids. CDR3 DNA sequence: TGTGCCAGCAGCTTAGATGGGATGTTGACTTTCCCCCTCCACTTT. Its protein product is CASSLDGMLTFPLHF.

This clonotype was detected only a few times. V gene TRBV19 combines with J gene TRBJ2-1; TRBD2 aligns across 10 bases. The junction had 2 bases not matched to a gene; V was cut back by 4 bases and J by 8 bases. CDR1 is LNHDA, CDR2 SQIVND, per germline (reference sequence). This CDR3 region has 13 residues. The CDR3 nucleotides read TGTGCCAGTAGTAAGGGGACTAGCGATGAGCAGTTCTTC. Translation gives CASSKGTSDEQFF.

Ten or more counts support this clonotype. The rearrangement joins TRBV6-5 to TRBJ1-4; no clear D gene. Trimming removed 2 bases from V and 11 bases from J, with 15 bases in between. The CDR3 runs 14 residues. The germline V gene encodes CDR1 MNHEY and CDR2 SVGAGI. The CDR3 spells CASSYPQKGGKLFF. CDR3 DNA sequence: TGTGCCAGCAGTTACCCCCAAAAAGGAGGGAAACTGTTTTTT.

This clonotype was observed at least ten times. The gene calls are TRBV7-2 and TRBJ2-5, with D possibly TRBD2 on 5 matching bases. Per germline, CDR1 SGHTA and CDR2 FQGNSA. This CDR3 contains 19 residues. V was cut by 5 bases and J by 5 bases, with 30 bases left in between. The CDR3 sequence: CASSPSGRAGKLKGETQYF. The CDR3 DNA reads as TGTGCCAGCAGCCCCTCTGGGCGCGCGGGCAAATTAAAGGGCGAGACCCAGTACTTC.

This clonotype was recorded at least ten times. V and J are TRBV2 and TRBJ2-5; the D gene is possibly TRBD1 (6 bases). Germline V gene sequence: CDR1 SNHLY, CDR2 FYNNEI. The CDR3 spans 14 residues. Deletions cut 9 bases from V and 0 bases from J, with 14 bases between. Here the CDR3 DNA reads TGTGCCAGTAGCAGGGGAATGTACCAAGAGACCCAGTACTTC. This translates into CASSRGMYQETQYF. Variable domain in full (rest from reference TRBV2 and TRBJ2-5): EPEVTQTPSHQVTQMGQEVILRCVPISNHLYFYWYRQILGQKVEFLVSFYNNEISEKSEIFDDQFSVERPDGSNFTLKIRSTKLEDSAMYFCASSRGMYQETQYFGPGTRLLVL.

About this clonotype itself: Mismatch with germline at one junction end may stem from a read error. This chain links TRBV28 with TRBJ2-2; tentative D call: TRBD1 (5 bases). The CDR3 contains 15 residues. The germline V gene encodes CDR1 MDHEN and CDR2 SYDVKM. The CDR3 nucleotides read TGCGCCAGCAGCCAATTGACAGTAAACACCGGGGAGCTGTTTTTT. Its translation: CASSQLTVNTGELFF. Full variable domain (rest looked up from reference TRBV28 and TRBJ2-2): DVKVTQSSRYLVKRTGEKVFLECVQDMDHENMFWYRQDPGLGLRLIYFSYDVKMKEKGDIPEGYSVSREKKERFSLILESASTNQTSMYLCASSQLTVNTGELFFGEGSRLTVL.

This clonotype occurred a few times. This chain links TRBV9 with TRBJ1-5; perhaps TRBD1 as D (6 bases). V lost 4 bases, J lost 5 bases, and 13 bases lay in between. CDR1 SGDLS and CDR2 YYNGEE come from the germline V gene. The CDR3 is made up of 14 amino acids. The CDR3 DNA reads TGTGCCAGCAGCCCCACAGGGTCGGATCAGCCCCAGCATTTT. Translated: CASSPTGSDQPQHF.

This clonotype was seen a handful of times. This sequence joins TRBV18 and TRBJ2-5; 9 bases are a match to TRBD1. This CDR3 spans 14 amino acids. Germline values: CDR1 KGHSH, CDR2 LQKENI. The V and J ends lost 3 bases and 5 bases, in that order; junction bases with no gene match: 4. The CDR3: CASSPDRGVETQYF. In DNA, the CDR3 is TGTGCCAGCTCACCGGACAGGGGTGTGGAGACCCAGTACTTC.

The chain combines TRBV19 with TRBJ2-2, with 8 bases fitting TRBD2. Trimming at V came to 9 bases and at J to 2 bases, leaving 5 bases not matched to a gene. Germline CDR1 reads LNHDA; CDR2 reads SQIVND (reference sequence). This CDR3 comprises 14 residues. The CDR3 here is CASRTSPNTGELFF. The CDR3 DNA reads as TGTGCCAGCCGGACTAGCCCTAACACCGGGGAGCTGTTTTTT. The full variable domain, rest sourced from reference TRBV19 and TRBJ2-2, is DGGITQSPKYLFRKEGQNVTLSCEQNLNHDAMYWYRQDPGQGLRLIYYSQIVNDFQKGDIAEGYSVSREKKESFPLTVTSAQKNPTAFYLCASRTSPNTGELFFGEGSRLTVL.

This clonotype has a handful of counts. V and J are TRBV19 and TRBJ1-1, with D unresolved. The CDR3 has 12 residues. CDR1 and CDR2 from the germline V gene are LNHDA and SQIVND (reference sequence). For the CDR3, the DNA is TGTGCGGAATGTCCCGTGAACACTGAAGCTTTCTTT. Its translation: CAECPVNTEAFF.

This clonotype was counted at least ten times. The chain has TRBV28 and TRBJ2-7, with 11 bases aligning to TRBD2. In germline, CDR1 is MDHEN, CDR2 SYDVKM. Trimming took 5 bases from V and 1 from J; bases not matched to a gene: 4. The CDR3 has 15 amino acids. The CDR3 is CASSVTSGESYEQYF. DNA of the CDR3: TGTGCCAGCAGTGTGACTAGCGGGGAGTCCTACGAGCAGTACTTC.

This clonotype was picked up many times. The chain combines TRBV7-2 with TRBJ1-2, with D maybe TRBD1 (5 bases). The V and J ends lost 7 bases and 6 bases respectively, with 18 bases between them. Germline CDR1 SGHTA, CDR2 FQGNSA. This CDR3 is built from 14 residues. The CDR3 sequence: CASNTAGPPDGYTF. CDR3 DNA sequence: TGTGCCAGCAACACGGCGGGACCCCCTGATGGCTACACCTTC. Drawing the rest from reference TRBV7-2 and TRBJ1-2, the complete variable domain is GAGVSQSPSNKVTEKGKDVELRCDPISGHTALYWYRQSLGQGLEFLIYFQGNSAPDKSGLPSDRFSAERTGGSVSTLTIQRTQQEDSAVYLCASNTAGPPDGYTFGSGTRLTVV.

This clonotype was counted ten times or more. Here the CDR3 DNA reads TGTGCCAGCAGACCAATACAGGGATTTGATGAAAAACTGTTTTTT. This sequence encodes CASRPIQGFDEKLFF. The V and J genes are TRBV6-1 and TRBJ1-4; TRBD1 is a possible D gene (6 bases). The CDR3 runs 15 residues. Germline CDR1 MNHNS, CDR2 SASEGT. With 6 bases removed from V and 6 bases from J, the gap between germline ends came to 17 bases.

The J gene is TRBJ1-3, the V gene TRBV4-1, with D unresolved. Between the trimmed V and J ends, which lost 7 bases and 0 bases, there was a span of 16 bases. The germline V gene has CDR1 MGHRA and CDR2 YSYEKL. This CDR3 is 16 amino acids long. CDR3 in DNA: TGCGCCAGCAACCGGCATGAAGGGAACTCTGGAAACACCATATATTTT. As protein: CASNRHEGNSGNTIYF.

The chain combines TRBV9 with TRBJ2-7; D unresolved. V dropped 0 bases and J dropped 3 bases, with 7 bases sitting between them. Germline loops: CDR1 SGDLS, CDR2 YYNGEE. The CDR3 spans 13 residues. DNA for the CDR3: TGTGCCAGCAGCGTAGAGGATGACTACGAGCAGTACTTC. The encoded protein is CASSVEDDYEQYF.

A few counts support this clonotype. CDR3 in amino acids: CASSLTGGNSYEQYF. In nucleotides, the CDR3 is TGTGCCAGCAGCTTAACAGGGGGGAATTCCTACGAGCAGTACTTC. The V call is TRBV7-2, the J call TRBJ2-7, with TRBD1 matching 8 bases. The V gene's germline CDR1 is SGHTA and CDR2 FQGNSA. J lost 1 base, V lost 2 bases, and 4 bases had no gene match. The CDR3 contains 15 residues.

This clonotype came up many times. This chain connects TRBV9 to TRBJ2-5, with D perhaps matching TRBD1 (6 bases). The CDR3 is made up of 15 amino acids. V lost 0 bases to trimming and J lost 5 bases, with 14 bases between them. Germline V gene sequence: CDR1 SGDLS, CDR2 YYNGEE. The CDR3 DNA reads TGTGCCAGCAGCGTAGCAGGGGACCCGTTCGAGACCCAGTACTTC. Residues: CASSVAGDPFETQYF.

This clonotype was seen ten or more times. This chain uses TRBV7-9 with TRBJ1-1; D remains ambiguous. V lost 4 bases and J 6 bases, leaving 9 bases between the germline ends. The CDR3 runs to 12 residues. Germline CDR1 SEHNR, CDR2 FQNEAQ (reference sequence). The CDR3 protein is CASSSSYAEAFF. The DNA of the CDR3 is TGTGCCAGCAGCTCATCATACGCTGAAGCTTTCTTT.

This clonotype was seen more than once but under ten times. CDR3 bases: TGCGCCAGCAGCCAATCTTCCGGGGGGGGCGGACCTCCCTACGAGCAGTACTTC. As protein: CASSQSSGGGGPPYEQYF. The rearrangement uses TRBV4-1 and TRBJ2-7; 8 bases map to TRBD2. The length of the CDR3 is 18 residues. The V gene's germline CDR1 is MGHRA and CDR2 YSYEKL. V was clipped by 2 bases and J by 2 bases; unmatched bases: 14.

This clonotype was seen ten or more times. The CDR3 sequence is CASSSPDPGYTF. Written as DNA, the CDR3 is TGTGCCAGCAGTTCCCCGGATCCTGGCTACACCTTC. The chain has TRBV28 and TRBJ1-2; D ambiguous. The length of the CDR3 is 12 residues. Between the trimmed V and J ends, which lost 4 bases and 7 bases, there was a span of 10 bases. Germline assignment: CDR1 MDHEN and CDR2 SYDVKM.

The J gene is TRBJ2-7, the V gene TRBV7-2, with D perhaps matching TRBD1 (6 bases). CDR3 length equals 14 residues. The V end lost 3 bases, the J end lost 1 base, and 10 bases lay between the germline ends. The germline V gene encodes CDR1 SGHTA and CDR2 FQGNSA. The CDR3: CASSFPTGSYEQYF. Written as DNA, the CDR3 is TGTGCCAGCAGCTTCCCGACAGGATCCTACGAGCAGTACTTC.

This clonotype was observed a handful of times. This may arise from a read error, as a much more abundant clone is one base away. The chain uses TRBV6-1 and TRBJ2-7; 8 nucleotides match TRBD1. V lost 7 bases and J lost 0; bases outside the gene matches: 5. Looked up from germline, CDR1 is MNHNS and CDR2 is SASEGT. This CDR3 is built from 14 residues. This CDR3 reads CASTQGQASYEQYF. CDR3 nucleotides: TGTGCCAGCACCCAGGGACAGGCCTCCTACGAGCAGTACTTC.

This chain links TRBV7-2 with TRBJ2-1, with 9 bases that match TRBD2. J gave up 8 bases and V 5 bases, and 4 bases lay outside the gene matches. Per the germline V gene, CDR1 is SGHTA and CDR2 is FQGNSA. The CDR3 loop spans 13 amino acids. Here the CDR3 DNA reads TGTGCCAGCAGCCCCGCGGGGGGGTATGAGCAGTTCTTC. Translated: CASSPAGGYEQFF.

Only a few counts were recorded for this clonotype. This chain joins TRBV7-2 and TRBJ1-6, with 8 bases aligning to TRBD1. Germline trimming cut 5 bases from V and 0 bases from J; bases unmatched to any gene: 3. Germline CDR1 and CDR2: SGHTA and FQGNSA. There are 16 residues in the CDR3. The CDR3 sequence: CASSKDRGSYNSPLHF. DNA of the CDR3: TGTGCCAGCAGCAAAGACAGGGGCTCCTATAATTCACCCCTCCACTTT.

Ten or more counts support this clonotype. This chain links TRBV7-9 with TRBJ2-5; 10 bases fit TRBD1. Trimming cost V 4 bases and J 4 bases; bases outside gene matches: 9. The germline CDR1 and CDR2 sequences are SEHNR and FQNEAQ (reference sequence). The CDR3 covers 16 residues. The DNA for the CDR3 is TGTGCCAGCAGCTCTACTCGGGACAGGGGAGGAGAGACCCAGTACTTC. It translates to CASSSTRDRGGETQYF.

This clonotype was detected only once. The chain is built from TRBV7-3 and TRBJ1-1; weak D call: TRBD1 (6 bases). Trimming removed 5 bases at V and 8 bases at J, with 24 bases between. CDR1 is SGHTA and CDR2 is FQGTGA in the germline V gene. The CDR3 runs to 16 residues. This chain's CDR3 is CASSTHGAGGAREAFF. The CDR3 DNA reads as TGTGCCAGCAGCACCCATGGTGCCGGGGGGGCGAGGGAAGCTTTCTTT.

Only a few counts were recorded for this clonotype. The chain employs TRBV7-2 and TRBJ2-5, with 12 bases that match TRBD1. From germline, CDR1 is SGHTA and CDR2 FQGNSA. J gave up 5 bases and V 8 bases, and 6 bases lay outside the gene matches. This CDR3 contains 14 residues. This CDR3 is CASGTGGPRETQYF. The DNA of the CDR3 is TGTGCCAGCGGGACAGGGGGCCCTAGGGAGACCCAGTACTTC.